This TCR beta chain was captured by sequencing in a study of shared T cell receptors in the human thymus. There are 16 residues in the CDR3. CDR1 is SNHLY and CDR2 is FYNNEI in the germline V gene. Trimming pared 6 bases from V and 5 bases from J, leaving 22 bases between. Generated by immunoSEQ multiplex PCR, the TCRdb table keeps only in-frame clones and is missing some. The table shows hundreds of thousands of clones, with 75% to 80% occurring only once. This same sample was also part of a study on human thymus T cells. That source notes: Resections were taken during corrective heart surgery, and the thymus tissue came from these. Gene usage for V and J segments appeared biased in thymic and blood repertoires. Thymic repertoires from unrelated individuals overlapped highly, related research reported.

This sequence was found in a boy under two years old with a congenital heart defect. The chain joins TRBV2 to TRBJ2-5; a weak D match, TRBD2 (5 bases). Sequencing was carried out using thymocytes. This CDR3 is CASSEKKVHRGETQYF. The CDR3 region has the DNA TGTGCCAGCAGCGAGAAAAAGGTGCACAGAGGGGAGACCCAGTACTTC. Variable domain in full (rest from reference TRBV2 and TRBJ2-5): EPEVTQTPSHQVTQMGQEVILRCVPISNHLYFYWYRQILGQKVEFLVSFYNNEISEKSEIFDDQFSVERPDGSNFTLKIRSTKLEDSAMYFCASSEKKVHRGETQYFGPGTRLLVL.